These 9 T cell receptor beta chains were all obtained from the same sample, sequenced in a study of glioma-infiltrating T cells after dendritic cell vaccination. Assay used: immunoSEQ multiplex PCR; TCRdb lists only in-frame clones, some missing. The sample shows about 90,000 clones, around four fifths of them seen only once. Regarding time point: after dendritic cell vaccination, including at tumor progression/relapse. This material consisted of blood, taken after dendritic cell vaccination. These receptors were collected from a human donor with glioblastoma.

This chain uses TRBV19 with TRBJ1-2, with a possible D match to TRBD1 (6 bases). The CDR3 has 14 amino acids. The V end lost 7 bases, the J end lost 2 bases, and 14 bases lay between the germline ends. Germline values: CDR1 LNHDA, CDR2 SQIVND (reference sequence). The DNA for the CDR3 is TGTGCCAGTAACCCGCAGGGGCAGAACTATGGCTACACCTTC. Protein product: CASNPQGQNYGYTF.

The chain recombines TRBV5-1 with TRBJ1-5, with D perhaps matching TRBD1 (5 bases). This CDR3 region has 14 residues. Germline V CDR1 and CDR2: SGHRS, YFSETQ. Trimming removed 1 base from V and 4 bases from J, with 9 bases in between. The CDR3 loop is CASSLSPGNQPQHF. CDR3 nucleotide sequence: TGCGCCAGCAGCTTGAGCCCAGGGAATCAGCCCCAGCATTTT.

The chain is built from TRBV5-6 and TRBJ1-5; D call uncertain. Germline-derived CDR1 and CDR2 are SGHDT and YYEEEE. The germline V and J ends were trimmed by 5 bases and 1 base, with 10 bases remaining between them. CDR3 length: 14 residues. The CDR3 sequence: CASSSTESNQPQHF. CDR3 DNA: TGTGCCAGCAGTTCCACTGAAAGCAATCAGCCCCAGCATTTT.

There are a few counts of this clone. The chain links TRBV27 to TRBJ1-4; the D gene is possibly TRBD1 (5 bases). The V and J ends lost 5 bases and 5 bases respectively, with 15 bases between them. The CDR3 totals 15 residues. Germline lookup yields CDR1 MNHEY and CDR2 SMNVEV (reference sequence). The CDR3 DNA reads TGTGCCAGCAGTCCCCAGACAGAACAAAATGAAAAACTGTTTTTT. This gives the protein CASSPQTEQNEKLFF.

V gene TRBV9 combines with J gene TRBJ2-6, with D possibly being TRBD2 (5 bases). The CDR3 covers 15 residues. Trimming stripped 3 bases from V and 0 bases from J, with 7 bases between. From germline, CDR1 is SGDLS and CDR2 YYNGEE. The CDR3 spells CASSAGDSGANVLTF. The CDR3 DNA follows: TGTGCCAGCAGCGCCGGGGACTCTGGGGCCAACGTCCTGACTTTC.

V is TRBV20-1 and J is TRBJ1-1; D gene ambiguous. The germline V gene encodes CDR1 DFQATT and CDR2 SNEGSKA (reference sequence). The CDR3 extends over 11 amino acids. Here the CDR3 reads CAASLNTEAFF. The DNA for the CDR3 is TGCGCCGCGAGTCTGAACACTGAAGCTTTCTTT.

The chain combines TRBV19 with TRBJ1-4, with unresolved D. Germline assignment: CDR1 LNHDA and CDR2 SQIVND (reference sequence). This CDR3 contains 14 residues. V shed 1 base and J shed 8 bases, with 11 bases lying between them. The CDR3: CASSIVGDGEKLFF. The CDR3 coding sequence is TGTGCCAGTAGTATAGTCGGGGATGGGGAAAAACTGTTTTTT.

V and J are TRBV5-1 and TRBJ2-5; 7 bases align to TRBD1. V gave up 6 bases and J gave up 2 bases; unmatched junction bases: 7. CDR1 and CDR2 (germline): SGHRS, YFSETQ. This CDR3 region has 14 residues. The CDR3 DNA follows: TGCGCCAGCACTGTTCCGGGACAGCAAGAGACCCAGTACTTC. Translating it yields CASTVPGQQETQYF.

The chain carries TRBV6-6 and TRBJ1-2; 8 bases fit TRBD1. The ends lost 2 bases at V and 3 bases at J; junction bases unmatched: 8. The CDR3 loop spans 16 amino acids. Germline values: CDR1 MNHNY, CDR2 SVGAGI (reference sequence). Written as DNA, the CDR3 is TGTGCCAGCAGTTACCTAGAGACAGGGGATGACTATGGCTACACCTTC. The encoded protein is CASSYLETGDDYGYTF.